This T cell receptor beta chain stems from a study of cytomegalovirus exposure and HLA in healthy donors. 60 Vbeta and 13 Jbeta primers were used in PCR. Measured with immunoSEQ multiplex PCR; TCRdb has only the in-frame clones, and not every one. The table includes 110,000 or so clones, around 68% detected once. Study-wide results and limits: TCR beta sequences numbering some 17,000 were associated with HLA alleles at 0.05 false discovery rate in a later analysis.

Trimming stripped 4 bases from V and 0 bases from J, with 9 bases between. Germline CDR1 reads SGHDN; CDR2 reads FVKESK. This CDR3 is built from 14 residues. This clone occurred a few times. Its antigen remains unknown. Other nucleotide sequences in the sample specify the same CDR3. The TCR sequence derives from a middle-aged woman in good health and CMV-seropositive. The V gene is TRBV14, the J gene TRBJ1-1, with TRBD1 as a possible D gene (5 bases). The sequenced sample consisted of PBMCs. CDR3 sequence (DNA): TGTGCCAGCAGCCGAGCAGGGATGAACACTGAAGCTTTCTTT. Its translation: CASSRAGMNTEAFF.